Listed below are T cell receptor beta chains from one sample, sequenced in a study of shared clonotypes between healthy human individuals. Profiled with immunoSEQ multiplex PCR; TCRdb holds only in-frame clones, not every one. The table has about 2 million clones, roughly 94% seen once. Sequenced input: naive CD8+ T cells sorted from blood. These receptors were obtained from a man between 18 and 35 years old in good health. CDR3s include the opening cysteine and the closing phenylalanine or tryptophan. The order of the fields is D gene, V gene, J gene, clone size, CDR3 protein, CDR3 DNA. D genes are given only for firm matches. Expanded clones get a size class; other rows say once, few or many, or leave the size out.

.	TRBV11-2	TRBJ2-7	once	CASSLVGTSPGEQYF	TGTGCCAGCAGCTTAGTCGGGACTTCTCCCGGGGAGCAGTACTTC
.	TRBV5-6	TRBJ1-2	.	CASSWRTSNYGYTF	TGTGCCAGCAGCTGGCGAACTAGTAACTATGGCTACACCTTC
TRBD1	TRBV11-2	TRBJ1-3	.	CASSLVKGQGASGNTIYF	TGTGCCAGCAGCTTAGTCAAAGGGCAGGGGGCATCGGGAAACACCATATATTTT
.	TRBV4-3	TRBJ1-3	.	CASSQDSAGSGNTIYF	TGCGCCAGCAGCCAAGATTCGGCAGGGTCTGGAAACACCATATATTTT
.	TRBV29-1	TRBJ2-5	.	CSVAWVDSEWVGQETQYF	TGCAGCGTTGCTTGGGTGGATTCAGAATGGGTGGGCCAAGAGACCCAGTACTTC
.	TRBV13	TRBJ2-5	.	CASSLARIGQETQYF	TGTGCCAGCAGCTTAGCGCGGATAGGGCAAGAGACCCAGTACTTC
TRBD1	TRBV27	TRBJ2-7	.	CASRADRAQYEQYF	TGTGCCAGCAGGGCGGACAGGGCACAGTACGAGCAGTACTTC
TRBD1	TRBV6-5	TRBJ2-7	.	CATTQGQGYGEQYF	TGTGCCACTACTCAGGGACAGGGATATGGGGAGCAGTACTTC
.	TRBV2	TRBJ2-5	.	CASSDGRGWETQYF	TGTGCCAGCAGTGACGGCAGGGGTTGGGAGACCCAGTACTTC
.	TRBV30	TRBJ1-3	.	CAWTRSGNTIYF	TGTGCCTGGACAAGGTCTGGAAACACCATATATTTT
.	TRBV4-3	TRBJ2-7	.	CASSQAGQYEQYF	TGCGCCAGCAGCCAAGCGGGGCAATACGAGCAGTACTTC
TRBD1	TRBV28	TRBJ2-7	once	CASSWTGASYEQYF	TGTGCCAGCAGTTGGACAGGGGCCTCCTACGAGCAGTACTTC
TRBD1	TRBV30	TRBJ1-4	.	CAWHQGASTNEKLFF	TGTGCCTGGCACCAGGGGGCCTCAACTAATGAAAAACTGTTTTTT
.	TRBV30	TRBJ1-3	.	CAWSRQGYYRSGNTIYF	TGTGCCTGGTCAAGGCAGGGATACTATCGGTCTGGAAACACCATATATTTT
.	TRBV7-9	TRBJ2-3	.	CASSFPLDGTDTQYF	TGTGCCAGCAGCTTCCCTTTGGACGGCACAGATACGCAGTATTTT
.	TRBV4-1	TRBJ1-3	.	CASSPDSGNTIYF	TGCGCCAGCAGCCCAGACTCTGGAAACACCATATATTTT
.	TRBV28	TRBJ2-7	.	CASSFLSVVSYEQYF	TGTGCCAGCAGTTTCCTGTCAGTTGTATCCTACGAGCAGTACTTC
.	TRBV7-9	TRBJ2-3	.	CASSSTPDTQYF	TGTGCCAGCAGTTCTACCCCCGATACGCAGTATTTT
TRBD1	TRBV2	TRBJ2-7	.	CASSEAGSAGGHEQYF	TGTGCCAGCAGTGAAGCGGGTTCGGCAGGGGGACACGAGCAGTACTTC
TRBD2	TRBV5-6	TRBJ2-3	.	CASSPETSGSTDTQYF	TGTGCCAGCAGCCCCGAGACTAGCGGGAGCACAGATACGCAGTATTTT
TRBD2	TRBV13	TRBJ2-3	.	CASSLISGTSGTDTQYF	TGTGCCAGCAGCTTAATATCCGGGACTAGCGGCACAGATACGCAGTATTTT
TRBD1	TRBV2	TRBJ1-5	.	CASSEGQGGQPQHF	TGTGCCAGCAGTGAAGGACAGGGGGGCCAGCCCCAGCATTTT
.	TRBV19	TRBJ1-6	.	CASSIGPGSEGNSPLHF	TGTGCCAGTAGTATAGGTCCAGGCTCAGAAGGGAATTCACCCCTCCACTTT
.	TRBV5-4	TRBJ1-3	.	CASSLGESSGNTIYF	TGTGCCAGCAGCTTGGGCGAGAGCTCTGGAAACACCATATATTTT
TRBD1	TRBV5-1	TRBJ2-5	.	CASSWDRDNKKTQYF	TGCGCCAGCAGCTGGGACAGGGATAACAAAAAGACCCAGTACTTC
.	TRBV7-2	TRBJ1-2	.	CASSPRGGNYGYTF	TGTGCCAGCAGCCCCCGTGGGGGCAACTATGGCTACACCTTC